The next 6 T cell receptor beta chains were all read from a single sample in a study of cytomegalovirus exposure and HLA in healthy donors. The assay was immunoSEQ multiplex PCR, and TCRdb's table has in-frame clones only and misses some. The profile shows roughly 150,000 clones, about 89% of them singletons. The sequencing input was PBMCs. These TCRs come from a woman under 30 in good health and CMV-seropositive.

The chain is built from TRBV19 and TRBJ1-2; 8 bases map to TRBD1. The CDR3 covers 16 residues. In germline, CDR1 is LNHDA, CDR2 SQIVND (reference sequence). Germline trimming cut 4 bases from V and 2 bases from J; bases unmatched to any gene: 9. The CDR3 nucleotides read TGTGCCAGTAGTAAAAGATCCGGGACAGGCAACTATGGCTACACCTTC. This codes for CASSKRSGTGNYGYTF.

This clone was seen a single time. The chain employs TRBV19 and TRBJ2-7; 8 bases agree with TRBD2. There are 15 residues in the CDR3. The germline V gene encodes CDR1 LNHDA and CDR2 SQIVND (reference sequence). V dropped 3 bases and J dropped 4; count of bases not matched to a gene: 8. The CDR3 DNA reads as TGTGCCAGTAGTATGGGAACTAGCGGTCCATACGAGCAGTACTTC. Residues: CASSMGTSGPYEQYF.

This chain uses TRBV9 with TRBJ2-3; TRBD2 matches at 7 bases. Germline assignment: CDR1 SGDLS and CDR2 YYNGEE. Germline trimming cut 0 bases from V and 3 bases from J; bases unmatched to any gene: 7. CDR3 length: 16 residues. The CDR3 DNA reads as TGTGCCAGCAGCGTAGCTTGGGCTAGCGGTACAGATACGCAGTATTTT. Its protein product is CASSVAWASGTDTQYF.

The chain is built from TRBV5-6 and TRBJ1-5; D may be TRBD1 (5 bases). Germline CDR1 and CDR2: SGHDT and YYEEEE. Trimming took 3 bases from V and 3 from J, leaving 10 bases between them. This CDR3 comprises 14 residues. CDR3 residues: CASSYGQINQPQHF. As DNA, the CDR3 is TGTGCCAGCAGCTACGGACAAATCAATCAGCCCCAGCATTTT.

This chain uses TRBV7-3 with TRBJ2-5; weak D call: TRBD2 (5 bases). CDR3 length equals 14 residues. Between the trimmed V and J ends, which lost 1 base and 5 bases, there was a span of 11 bases. Germline lookup yields CDR1 SGHTA and CDR2 FQGTGA. The CDR3 region is CASSLNPGSETQYF. CDR3 nucleotides: TGTGCCAGCAGCTTAAATCCGGGGTCGGAGACCCAGTACTTC.

This clone was seen just once. The gene calls are TRBV5-6 and TRBJ2-7; D is unclear. Germline assignment: CDR1 SGHDT and CDR2 YYEEEE. V lost 0 bases and J 1 base, leaving 8 bases between the germline ends. This CDR3 has 14 amino acids. CDR3 sequence reads: CASSLAHVSYEQYF. Here the CDR3 DNA reads TGTGCCAGCAGCTTGGCCCATGTGTCCTACGAGCAGTACTTC.